The 9 T cell receptor beta chains reported below all come from one sample, sequenced in a study of shared clonotypes between healthy human individuals. Generated by immunoSEQ multiplex PCR, the TCRdb table keeps only in-frame clones and is missing some. The sample consists of some 2.3 million clones, over 85% of them appearing once. The sample was naive CD4+ T cells from PBMCs. Subset described: CD45RA+ positively selected. Receptors originate from a man between 18 and 35 years old in good health. Some clones in this sample may be carry-over from other donors' samples.

This clone showed up just a few times. Different DNA sequences within this sample yield the same CDR3. The chain is built from TRBV5-1 and TRBJ2-5; D remains ambiguous. V lost 0 bases and J lost 3, with 3 bases in between. The germline CDR1 and CDR2 sequences are SGHRS and YFSETQ. The CDR3 sequence is 12 residues long. CDR3 amino acids: CASSLEEETQYF. CDR3 nucleotide sequence: TGCGCCAGCAGCTTGGAGGAAGAGACCCAGTACTTC.

This clone was counted once. The chain joins TRBV15 to TRBJ2-1; a weak D match, TRBD1 (6 bases). The CDR3 loop spans 14 amino acids. Germline loops: CDR1 LNHNV, CDR2 YYDKDF (reference sequence). Trimming pared 9 bases from V and 8 bases from J, leaving 20 bases between. The CDR3 region is CATTRGGIEYEQFF. The CDR3, as DNA: TGTGCCACGACCCGTGGGGGCATAGAGTATGAGCAGTTCTTC.

V and J are TRBV5-1 and TRBJ1-2; tentative D call: TRBD1 (5 bases). V shed 4 bases and J shed 8 bases, with 18 bases lying between them. The CDR3 has 14 amino acids. Germline CDR1 reads SGHRS; CDR2 reads YFSETQ. The chain's CDR3 is CASSRGDARGGYTF. The CDR3 DNA reads TGCGCCAGCAGCAGAGGGGACGCCCGGGGAGGCTACACCTTC.

The chain links TRBV30 to TRBJ2-5; D gene unclear. This CDR3 has 15 amino acids. Germline assignment: CDR1 GTSNPN and CDR2 SVGIG (reference sequence). Deletions cut 5 bases from V and 5 bases from J, with 21 bases between. CDR3 nucleotide sequence: TGTGCCTGGGGGCGTGGCGGTACGGCAACGGAGACCCAGTACTTC. It yields the protein CAWGRGGTATETQYF.

The chain uses TRBV6-1 and TRBJ1-1; D remains ambiguous. Per germline, CDR1 MNHNS and CDR2 SASEGT. Trimming pared 5 bases from V and 10 bases from J, leaving 14 bases between. The CDR3 is made up of 12 amino acids. The CDR3 loop reads CASSSDWGVAFF. In DNA form, the CDR3 reads TGTGCCAGCAGTTCCGACTGGGGAGTAGCTTTCTTT.

The V call is TRBV18, the J call TRBJ2-5, with TRBD1 matching 8 bases. This CDR3 has 16 residues. From germline, CDR1 is KGHSH and CDR2 LQKENI. Trimming took 2 bases from V and 3 from J; bases not matched to a gene: 8. The CDR3 coding sequence is TGTGCCAGCTCACCAGCTCCCAGGGGGCGCGAAGAGACCCAGTACTTC. Its protein product is CASSPAPRGREETQYF.

This chain uses TRBV6-5 with TRBJ2-7; no definite D call. This CDR3 is 13 amino acids long. Trimming took off 8 bases at V and 6 bases at J, with 17 bases between the two ends. Germline V gene lookup returns CDR1 MNHEY and CDR2 SVGAGI. DNA for the CDR3: TGTGCCAGCCGCCGGGTGGTCCTTTCCGAGCAGTACTTC. It translates to CASRRVVLSEQYF.

This chain uses TRBV7-9 with TRBJ2-5; possibly TRBD1 for D (6 bases). The CDR3 is 14 residues long. Trimming left V 3 bases short and J 4 bases short, with 12 bases between. Germline V gene lookup returns CDR1 SEHNR and CDR2 FQNEAQ (reference sequence). Here the CDR3 DNA reads TGTGCCAGCAGCTTTATGGGGGCAGGAGAGACCCAGTACTTC. It is translated as CASSFMGAGETQYF. The entire variable domain, with the rest obtained from reference TRBV7-9 and TRBJ2-5, is as follows: DTGVSQNPRHKITKRGQNVTFRCDPISEHNRLYWYRQTLGQGPEFLTYFQNEAQLEKSRLLSDRFSAERPKGSFSTLEIQRTEQGDSAMYLCASSFMGAGETQYFGPGTRLLVL.

The chain joins TRBV4-3 to TRBJ2-3; the D gene is possibly TRBD2 (5 bases). The CDR3 loop spans 14 amino acids. In germline, CDR1 is LGHNA, CDR2 YSLEER. V gave up 4 bases and J gave up 2 bases, with 10 bases separating them. CDR3 bases: TGCGCCAGCAGCCTTCGGCTAGCCACAGATACGCAGTATTTT. It specifies CASSLRLATDTQYF.